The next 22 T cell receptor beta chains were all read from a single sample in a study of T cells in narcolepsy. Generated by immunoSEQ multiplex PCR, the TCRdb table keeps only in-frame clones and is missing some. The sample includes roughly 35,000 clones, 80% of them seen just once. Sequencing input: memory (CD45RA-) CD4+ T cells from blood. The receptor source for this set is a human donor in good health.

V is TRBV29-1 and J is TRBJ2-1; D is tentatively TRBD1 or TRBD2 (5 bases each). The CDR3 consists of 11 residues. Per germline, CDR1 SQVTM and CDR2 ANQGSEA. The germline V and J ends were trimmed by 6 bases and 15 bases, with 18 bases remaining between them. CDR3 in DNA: TGCAGCGTATTGGCGGGTTCTGGGGGGTTCTTC. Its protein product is CSVLAGSGGFF.

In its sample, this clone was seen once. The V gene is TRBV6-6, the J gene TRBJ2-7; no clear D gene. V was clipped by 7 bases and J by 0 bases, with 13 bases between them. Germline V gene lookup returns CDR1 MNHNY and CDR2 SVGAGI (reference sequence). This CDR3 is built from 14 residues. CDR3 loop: CASMGRLSSYEQYF. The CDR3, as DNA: TGTGCCAGCATGGGCAGGTTAAGCTCCTACGAGCAGTACTTC.

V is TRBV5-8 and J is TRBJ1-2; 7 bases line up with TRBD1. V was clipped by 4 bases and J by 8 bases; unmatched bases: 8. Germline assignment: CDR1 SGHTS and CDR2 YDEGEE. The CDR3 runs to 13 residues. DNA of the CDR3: TGTGCCAGCAGCCCGGGACAGTATCTAGGCTACACCTTC. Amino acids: CASSPGQYLGYTF.

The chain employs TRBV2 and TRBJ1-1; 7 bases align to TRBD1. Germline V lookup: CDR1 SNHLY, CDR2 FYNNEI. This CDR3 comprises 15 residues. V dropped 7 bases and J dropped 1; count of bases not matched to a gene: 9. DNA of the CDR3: TGTGCCAGCATCTCGGAGGGGGCTGGGAACACTGAAGCTTTCTTT. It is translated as CASISEGAGNTEAFF.

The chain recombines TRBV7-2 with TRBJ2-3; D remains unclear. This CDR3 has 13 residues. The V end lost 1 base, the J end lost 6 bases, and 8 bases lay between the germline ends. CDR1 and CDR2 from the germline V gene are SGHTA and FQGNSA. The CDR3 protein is CASSLVLRDTQYF. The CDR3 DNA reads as TGTGCCAGCAGCTTAGTGTTAAGGGATACGCAGTATTTT.

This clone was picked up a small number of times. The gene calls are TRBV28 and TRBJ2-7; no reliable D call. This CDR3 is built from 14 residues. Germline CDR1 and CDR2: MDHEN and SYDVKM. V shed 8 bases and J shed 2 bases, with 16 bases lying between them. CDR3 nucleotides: TGTGCCAGCGGTACTCCCTCGGGCCCCTACGAGCAGTACTTC. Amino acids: CASGTPSGPYEQYF.

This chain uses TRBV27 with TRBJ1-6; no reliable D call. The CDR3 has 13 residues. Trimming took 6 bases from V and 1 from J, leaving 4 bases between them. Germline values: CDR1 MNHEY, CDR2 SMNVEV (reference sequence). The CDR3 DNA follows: TGTGCCAGCAGCCAGTCCTATAATTCACCCCTCCACTTT. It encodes CASSQSYNSPLHF.

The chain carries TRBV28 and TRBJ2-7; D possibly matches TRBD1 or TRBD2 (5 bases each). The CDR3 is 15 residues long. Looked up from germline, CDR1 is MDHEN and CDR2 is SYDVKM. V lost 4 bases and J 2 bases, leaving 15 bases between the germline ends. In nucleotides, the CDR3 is TGTGCCAGCAGTTCCCCGGGACGCGGACCCTACGAGCAGTACTTC. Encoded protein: CASSSPGRGPYEQYF. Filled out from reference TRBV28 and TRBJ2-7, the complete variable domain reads DVKVTQSSRYLVKRTGEKVFLECVQDMDHENMFWYRQDPGLGLRLIYFSYDVKMKEKGDIPEGYSVSREKKERFSLILESASTNQTSMYLCASSSPGRGPYEQYFGPGTRLTVT.

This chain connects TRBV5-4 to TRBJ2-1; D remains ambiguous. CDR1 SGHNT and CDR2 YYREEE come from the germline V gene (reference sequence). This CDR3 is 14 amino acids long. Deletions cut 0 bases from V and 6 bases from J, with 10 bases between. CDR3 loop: CASSLVAAPNEQFF. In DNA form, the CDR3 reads TGTGCCAGCAGCTTGGTAGCTGCGCCCAATGAGCAGTTCTTC.

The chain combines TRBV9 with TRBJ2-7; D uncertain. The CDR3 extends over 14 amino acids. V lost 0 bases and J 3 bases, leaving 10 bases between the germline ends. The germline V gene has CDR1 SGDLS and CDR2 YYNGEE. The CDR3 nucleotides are TGTGCCAGCAGCGTAGGTGGCCCGAGCTACGAGCAGTACTTC. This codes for CASSVGGPSYEQYF.

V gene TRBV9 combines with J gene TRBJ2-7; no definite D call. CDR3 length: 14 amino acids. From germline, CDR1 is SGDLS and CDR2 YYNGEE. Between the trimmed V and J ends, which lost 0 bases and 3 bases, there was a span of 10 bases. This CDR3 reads CASSVDSQIYEQYF. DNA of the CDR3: TGTGCCAGCAGCGTAGATTCTCAGATCTACGAGCAGTACTTC.

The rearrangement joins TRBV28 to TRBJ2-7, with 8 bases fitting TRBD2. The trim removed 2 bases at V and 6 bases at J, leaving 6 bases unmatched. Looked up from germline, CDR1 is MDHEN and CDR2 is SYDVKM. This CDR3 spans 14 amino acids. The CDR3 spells CASSLPQLAGEQYF. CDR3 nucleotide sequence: TGTGCCAGCAGTTTACCTCAGCTAGCGGGCGAGCAGTACTTC.

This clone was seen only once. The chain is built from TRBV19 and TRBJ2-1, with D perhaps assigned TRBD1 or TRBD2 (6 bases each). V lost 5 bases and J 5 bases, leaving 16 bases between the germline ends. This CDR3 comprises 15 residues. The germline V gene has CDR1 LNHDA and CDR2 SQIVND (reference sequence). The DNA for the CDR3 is TGTGCCAGTAGTCCCCGAGGGGGGAAAGACAATGAGCAGTTCTTC. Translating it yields CASSPRGGKDNEQFF.

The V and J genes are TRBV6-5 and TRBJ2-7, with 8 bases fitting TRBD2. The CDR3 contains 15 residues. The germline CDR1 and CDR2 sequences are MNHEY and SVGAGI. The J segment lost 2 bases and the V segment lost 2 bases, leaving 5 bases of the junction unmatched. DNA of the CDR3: TGTGCCAGCAGTTACGTTAGCGGGAATGCCTACGAGCAGTACTTC. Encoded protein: CASSYVSGNAYEQYF.

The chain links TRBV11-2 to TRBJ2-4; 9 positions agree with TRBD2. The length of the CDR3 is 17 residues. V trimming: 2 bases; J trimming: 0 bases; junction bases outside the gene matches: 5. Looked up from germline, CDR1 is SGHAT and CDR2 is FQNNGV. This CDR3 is CASSLSSGGLAKNIQYF. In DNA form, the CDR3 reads TGTGCCAGCAGCTTAAGCAGCGGGGGGTTAGCCAAAAACATTCAGTACTTC.

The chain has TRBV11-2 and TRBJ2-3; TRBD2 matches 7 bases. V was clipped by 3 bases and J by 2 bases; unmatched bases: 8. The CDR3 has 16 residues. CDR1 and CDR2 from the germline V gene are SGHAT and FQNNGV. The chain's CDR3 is CASSFGLAAFTDTQYF. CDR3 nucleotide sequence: TGTGCCAGCAGCTTTGGTCTAGCGGCCTTCACAGATACGCAGTATTTT.

CDR3 nucleotides: TGTGCCAGCAGCCCTTCCGGGACCCGCACTGAAGCTTTCTTT. Amino acid sequence: CASSPSGTRTEAFF. The chain has TRBV7-2 and TRBJ1-1; tentatively, D is TRBD1 (5 bases). The V gene lost 5 bases and the J gene lost 4 bases, with 14 bases spanning the gap. Germline V gene sequence: CDR1 SGHTA, CDR2 FQGNSA. The CDR3 consists of 14 residues.

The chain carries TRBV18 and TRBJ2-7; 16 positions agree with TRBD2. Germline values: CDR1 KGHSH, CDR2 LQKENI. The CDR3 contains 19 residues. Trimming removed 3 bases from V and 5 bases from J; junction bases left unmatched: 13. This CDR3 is CASSPLGRGLAGGPHEQYF. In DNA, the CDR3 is TGTGCCAGCTCACCTCTAGGAAGGGGACTAGCGGGAGGGCCCCACGAGCAGTACTTC.

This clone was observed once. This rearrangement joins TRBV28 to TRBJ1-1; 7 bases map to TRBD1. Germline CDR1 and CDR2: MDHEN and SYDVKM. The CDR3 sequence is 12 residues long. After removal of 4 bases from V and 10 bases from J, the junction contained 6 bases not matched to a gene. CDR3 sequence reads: CASSSSRGLAFF. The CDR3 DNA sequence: TGTGCCAGCAGTTCCTCCAGGGGGTTAGCTTTCTTT.

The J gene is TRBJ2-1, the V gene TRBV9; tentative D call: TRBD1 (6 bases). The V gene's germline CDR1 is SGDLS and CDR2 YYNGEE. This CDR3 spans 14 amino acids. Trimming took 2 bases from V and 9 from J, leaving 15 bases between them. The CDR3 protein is CASSVQAGVSEQFF. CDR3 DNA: TGTGCCAGCAGCGTCCAGGCAGGGGTAAGTGAGCAGTTCTTC.

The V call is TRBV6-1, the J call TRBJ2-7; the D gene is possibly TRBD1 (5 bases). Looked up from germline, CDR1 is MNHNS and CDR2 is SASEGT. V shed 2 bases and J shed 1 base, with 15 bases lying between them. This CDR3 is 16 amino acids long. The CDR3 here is CASSERVGAQSYEQYF. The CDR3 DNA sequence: TGTGCCAGCAGTGAACGTGTTGGGGCCCAGTCCTACGAGCAGTACTTC.

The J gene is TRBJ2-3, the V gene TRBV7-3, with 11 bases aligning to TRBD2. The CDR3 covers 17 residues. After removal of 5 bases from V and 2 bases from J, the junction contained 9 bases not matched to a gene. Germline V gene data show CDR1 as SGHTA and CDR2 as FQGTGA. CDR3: CASSQGTSGGPTDTQYF. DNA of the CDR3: TGTGCCAGCAGCCAAGGAACTAGCGGGGGACCCACAGATACGCAGTATTTT.